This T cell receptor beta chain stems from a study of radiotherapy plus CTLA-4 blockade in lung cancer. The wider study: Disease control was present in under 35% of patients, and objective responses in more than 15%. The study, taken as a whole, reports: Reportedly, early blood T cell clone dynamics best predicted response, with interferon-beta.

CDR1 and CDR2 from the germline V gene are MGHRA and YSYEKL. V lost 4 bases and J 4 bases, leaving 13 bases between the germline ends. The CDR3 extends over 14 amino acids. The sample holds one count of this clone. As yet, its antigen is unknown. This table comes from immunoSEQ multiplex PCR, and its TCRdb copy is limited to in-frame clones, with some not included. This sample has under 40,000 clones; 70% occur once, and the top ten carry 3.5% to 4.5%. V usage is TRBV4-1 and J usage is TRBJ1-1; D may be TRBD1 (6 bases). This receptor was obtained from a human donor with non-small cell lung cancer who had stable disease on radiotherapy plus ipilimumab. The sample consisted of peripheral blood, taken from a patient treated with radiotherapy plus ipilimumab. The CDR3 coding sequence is TGCGCCAGCAGCCCGAGGGGGGCGGGCACTGAAGCTTTCTTT. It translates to CASSPRGAGTEAFF.